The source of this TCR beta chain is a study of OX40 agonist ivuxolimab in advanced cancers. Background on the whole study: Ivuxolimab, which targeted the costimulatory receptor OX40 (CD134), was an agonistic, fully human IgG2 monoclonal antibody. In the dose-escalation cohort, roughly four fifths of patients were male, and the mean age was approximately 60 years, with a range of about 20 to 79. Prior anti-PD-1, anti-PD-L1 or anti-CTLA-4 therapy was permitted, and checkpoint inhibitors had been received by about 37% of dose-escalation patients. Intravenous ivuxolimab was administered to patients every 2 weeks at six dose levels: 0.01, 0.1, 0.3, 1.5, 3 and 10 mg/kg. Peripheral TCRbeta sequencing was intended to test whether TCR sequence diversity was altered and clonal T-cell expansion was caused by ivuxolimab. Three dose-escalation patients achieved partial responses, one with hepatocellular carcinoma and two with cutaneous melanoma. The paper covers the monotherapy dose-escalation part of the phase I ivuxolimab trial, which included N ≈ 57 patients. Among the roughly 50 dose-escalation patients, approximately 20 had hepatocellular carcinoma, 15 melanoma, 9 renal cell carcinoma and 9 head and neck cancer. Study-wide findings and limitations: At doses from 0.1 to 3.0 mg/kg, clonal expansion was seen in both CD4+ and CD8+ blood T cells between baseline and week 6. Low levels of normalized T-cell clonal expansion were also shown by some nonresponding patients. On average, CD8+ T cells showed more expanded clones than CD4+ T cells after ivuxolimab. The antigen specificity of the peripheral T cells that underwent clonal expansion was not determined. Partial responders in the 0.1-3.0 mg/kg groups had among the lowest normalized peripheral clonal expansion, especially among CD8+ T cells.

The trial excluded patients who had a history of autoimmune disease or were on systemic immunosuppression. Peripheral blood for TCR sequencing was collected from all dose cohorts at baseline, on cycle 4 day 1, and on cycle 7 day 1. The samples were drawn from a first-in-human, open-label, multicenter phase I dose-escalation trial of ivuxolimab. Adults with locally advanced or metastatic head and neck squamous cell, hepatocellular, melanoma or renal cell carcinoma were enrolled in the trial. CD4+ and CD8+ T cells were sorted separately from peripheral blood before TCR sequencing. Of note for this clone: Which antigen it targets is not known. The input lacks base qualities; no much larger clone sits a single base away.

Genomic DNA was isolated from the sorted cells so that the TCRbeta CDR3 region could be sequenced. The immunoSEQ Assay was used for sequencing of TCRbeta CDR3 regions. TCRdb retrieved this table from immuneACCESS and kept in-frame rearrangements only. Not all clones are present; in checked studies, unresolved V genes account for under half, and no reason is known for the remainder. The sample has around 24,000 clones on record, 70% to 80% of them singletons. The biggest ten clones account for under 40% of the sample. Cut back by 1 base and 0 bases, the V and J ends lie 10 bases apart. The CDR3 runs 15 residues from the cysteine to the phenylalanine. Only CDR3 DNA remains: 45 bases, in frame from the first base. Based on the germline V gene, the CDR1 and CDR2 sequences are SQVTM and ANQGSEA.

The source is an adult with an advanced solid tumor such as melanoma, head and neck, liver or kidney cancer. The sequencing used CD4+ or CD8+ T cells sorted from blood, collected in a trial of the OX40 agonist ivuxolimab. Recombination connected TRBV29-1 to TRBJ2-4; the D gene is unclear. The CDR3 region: CSVEGGPLAKNIQYF. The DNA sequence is TGCAGCGTTGAAGGGGGTCCCCTAGCCAAAAACATTCAGTACTTC.